The TCR beta chain under discussion was sequenced for a study of cytomegalovirus exposure and HLA in healthy donors. Overall study context: From around 180 million T cells, an earlier analysis saw 100 million to 140 million unique TCR beta sequences. Study conclusions and caveats: A later examination showed that TCR association rates differed by HLA locus, with DRB1 most and HLA-C fewest. Segments of the TCR beta V type were, in most cases, productive about 90% or about 30% of the time in an earlier analysis.

This PCR relied on a set of 60 Vbeta primers and 13 Jbeta primers. Profiled with immunoSEQ multiplex PCR; TCRdb holds only in-frame clones, not every one. The sample carries over 100,000 clones, 78% recorded once. Trimming pared 1 base from V and 2 bases from J, leaving 17 bases between. The CDR3 consists of 18 residues. Germline assignment: CDR1 LNHNV and CDR2 YYDKDF (reference sequence). On this clone itself: Its specificity is not known.

V and J are TRBV15 and TRBJ2-2; no clear D. The TCR sequence derives from a woman between 40 and 50 years old in good health and CMV-seronegative. Specimen: PBMCs. CDR3 nucleotides: TGTGCCACCAGCAGAGCTTGGGCTACAACAGCCAACACCGGGGAGCTGTTTTTT. Protein: CATSRAWATTANTGELFF.